The entry that follows covers one TCR beta chain sequence. The data stem from a study of blood T cell repertoires in COVID-19. Per the original methods: Researchers report that nucleated cell counts were estimated from reference gene primer amplification. Measured with immunoSEQ multiplex PCR; TCRdb has only the in-frame clones, and not every one. V, J and clone size reflect that table, while D and trimming were determined from the DNA. The table records around 500,000 clones, roughly 90% of them present only once. V was pared by 3 bases and J by 3 bases, with 12 bases of the junction left unmatched. The length of the CDR3 is 18 residues. Per the germline V gene, CDR1 is KGHSH and CDR2 is LQKENI. Residents of 20 to 25 US areas, aged about 18 to 89 years, made up the participants. Cohorts were determined from participant-reported clinical history. Resolution of symptoms, clearance, or two negative PCRs was present in recovered Cohort 3 donors.

This TCR derives from a middle-aged woman who had recovered from COVID-19. What was sequenced was PBMCs or T cells enriched from blood (not recorded which). V gene TRBV18 combines with J gene TRBJ2-3; the match to TRBD2 covers 10 bases. CDR3 loop: CASSPLASGRLTTDTQYF. The CDR3 DNA reads as TGTGCCAGCTCACCGTTAGCTAGCGGGAGACTGACGACAGATACGCAGTATTTT.